This T cell receptor beta chain was observed in a study of T-cell memory formation after mild COVID-19. Study results and caveats: Contracting clones from day 15 to 85 had balanced CD4/CD8; later expanders favoured CD4+.

TCRdb used MiXCR to reprocess the 5' RACE reads, holding one entry per CDR3 protein. The repertoire includes roughly 160,000 distinct CDR3 sequences, 11% of them detected once, and approximately 3.8% sits in the top ten. The V gene's germline CDR1 is KGHDR and CDR2 SFDVKD. Trimming shortened V by 10 bases and J by 10 bases, and 16 bases separated the two germline ends. This CDR3 spans 12 amino acids. Points on this clonotype: Its antigen is not identified.

This chain connects TRBV24-1 to TRBJ2-1, with D unresolved. The sample was PBMCs or a T cell subset sorted from them (not recorded which). The sequence was obtained from a man between 18 and 29 years old who had mild COVID-19 (a few samples of this study predate the infection). Cell type and time point are not known. The CDR3 sequence is CATSSESGEQFF. The DNA of the CDR3 is TGTGCCACGTCGTCGGAGTCCGGCGAGCAGTTCTTC.